The rows below give T cell receptor beta chains drawn from one sample of a study of cytomegalovirus exposure and HLA in healthy donors. TCRdb's table, derived via immunoSEQ multiplex PCR, lists solely in-frame clones and lacks some. The sample lists around 110,000 clones, approximately 70% occurring once. Material: PBMCs. Every receptor here comes from a woman between 35 and 50 years old in good health and CMV-seropositive. Both conserved end residues are part of each CDR3. The order of the fields is clone size, J gene, V gene, D gene, CDR3 protein, CDR3 DNA. D genes are given only for firm matches. Only some rows state a clone size, as once, few, many or a class for expanded clones.

NA	TRBJ1-1	TRBV5-4	NA	CASGRELGDNTEAFF	TGTGCCAGCGGACGGGAGTTGGGAGACAACACTGAAGCTTTCTTT
NA	TRBJ2-2	TRBV18	NA	CASSPPVGFQRSNTGELFF	TGTGCCAGCTCACCACCGGTCGGCTTCCAGCGGTCGAACACCGGGGAGCTGTTTTTT
NA	TRBJ2-2	TRBV5-1	NA	CASSLVAGPNTGELFF	TGCGCCAGCAGCTTGGTTGCGGGGCCGAACACCGGGGAGCTGTTTTTT
once	TRBJ2-3	TRBV6-5	NA	CASSYAGLGTDTQYF	TGTGCCAGCAGTTATGCGGGATTGGGCACAGATACGCAGTATTTT
NA	TRBJ1-1	TRBV7-3	TRBD1	CASSFQGARAFVF	TGTGCCAGCAGCTTCCAGGGGGCAAGGGCATTTGTCTTT
once	TRBJ1-2	TRBV6-5	TRBD1	CASSTTGGAFYGYTF	TGTGCCAGCAGTACGACAGGGGGTGCCTTTTATGGCTACACCTTC
NA	TRBJ2-7	TRBV11-2	TRBD2	CASSSTGTSGRSYEQYF	TGTGCCAGCAGCTCAACGGGGACTAGCGGGAGATCCTACGAGCAGTACTTC
NA	TRBJ1-4	TRBV6-1	TRBD1	CASSDLETGVNEKLFF	TGTGCCAGCAGTGACTTAGAGACAGGGGTAAATGAAAAACTGTTTTTT
NA	TRBJ2-7	TRBV18	NA	CASSLQGDSVDEQYF	TGTGCCAGCTCCCTGCAAGGGGACTCAGTAGACGAGCAGTACTTC
NA	TRBJ2-1	TRBV28	TRBD2	CASSAIAGGPGNEQFF	TGTGCCAGCAGTGCTATAGCGGGAGGGCCGGGCAATGAGCAGTTCTTC
NA	TRBJ2-5	TRBV29-1	NA	CSGGQAIQETQYF	TGCAGCGGAGGACAAGCAATCCAAGAGACCCAGTACTTC
once	TRBJ2-3	TRBV5-1	TRBD2	CASSLEGLADTDTQYF	TGCGCCAGCAGCTTGGAAGGACTAGCGGACACAGATACGCAGTATTTT
few	TRBJ2-1	TRBV7-3	TRBD2	CASSNNAFGTSGSHEQFF	TGTGCCAGCAGCAATAACGCCTTCGGTACTAGCGGGAGTCATGAGCAGTTCTTC
once	TRBJ2-1	TRBV7-2	NA	CASSFPLVHEQFF	TGTGCCAGCAGCTTCCCCCTAGTACATGAGCAGTTCTTC
once	TRBJ2-1	TRBV5-4	NA	CASSFPGSSYNEQFF	TGTGCCAGCAGCTTTCCGGGTTCCTCCTACAATGAGCAGTTCTTC
NA	TRBJ1-5	TRBV5-6	TRBD1	CASSSGQVNQPQHF	TGTGCCAGCAGCTCGGGACAGGTCAATCAGCCCCAGCATTTT
NA	TRBJ2-1	TRBV27	NA	CASSLSLPYNEQFF	TGTGCCAGCAGTCTCTCACTACCCTACAATGAGCAGTTCTTC
NA	TRBJ2-7	TRBV12-5	TRBD1	CASGWDSPPYEQYF	TGTGCTAGTGGCTGGGACAGTCCACCCTACGAGCAGTACTTC
NA	TRBJ1-2	TRBV30	TRBD1	CAWSTGVGYGYTF	TGTGCCTGGAGTACAGGGGTGGGCTATGGCTACACCTTC
NA	TRBJ2-7	TRBV28	NA	CASRAIAASSYEQYF	TGTGCCAGCAGGGCGATAGCGGCTAGCTCCTACGAGCAGTACTTC
few	TRBJ1-1	TRBV6-1	NA	CASSVNWGGTEAFF	TGTGCCAGCAGTGTTAACTGGGGAGGTACTGAAGCTTTCTTT
NA	TRBJ2-1	TRBV12-5	TRBD2	CASGFSTSGRAGSDNEQFF	TGTGCTAGTGGTTTCTCGACTAGCGGGAGGGCGGGGTCTGACAATGAGCAGTTCTTC
NA	TRBJ2-1	TRBV9	TRBD2	CASSPWGGSRDEQFF	TGTGCCAGCAGCCCGTGGGGCGGGAGTCGGGATGAGCAGTTCTTC
few	TRBJ2-1	TRBV7-2	NA	CASIRGGDEQFF	TGTGCCAGCATCAGGGGAGGGGATGAGCAGTTCTTC
few	TRBJ1-3	TRBV7-2	NA	CASSSRPTGFEGNTIYF	TGTGCCAGCAGCTCAAGGCCGACAGGCTTTGAAGGAAACACCATATATTTT
NA	TRBJ2-1	TRBV5-8	TRBD2	CASSFSSGRLF	TGTGCCAGCAGTTTTTCTAGCGGGAGGCTCTTC
once	TRBJ1-1	TRBV5-1	TRBD1	CASSSGQGAEEAFF	TGCGCCAGCAGCTCGGGACAGGGGGCTGAAGAAGCTTTCTTT
NA	TRBJ2-1	TRBV7-6	NA	CASSLDDGDEQFF	TGTGCCAGCAGCTTAGACGACGGGGATGAGCAGTTCTTC